The 9 T cell receptor beta chains below come from one sample, sequenced in a study of Tregs in tolerant kidney transplant recipients. Some clones are missing from TCRdb's copy, which holds only in-frame ones; the method was immunoSEQ multiplex PCR. The sample data list some 30,000 clones. Mixed chimerism was transient after nonmyeloablative marrow transplants from related graft donors. Material: CD4+ T cells from blood (PBMCs), obtained 24 months after the transplant. All receptors derive from a human patient who received a combined kidney and bone marrow transplant. The T cells may partly be graft donor cells.

As concerns this clone: The DNA ends 3 residues before the CDR3 does, and the rest of the CDR3 is filled in from the germline J gene. V usage is TRBV2 and J usage is TRBJ2-5; a possible D gene is TRBD2 (6 bases). Trimming took 9 bases from V and 2 from J, leaving 13 bases between them. The CDR3 is made up of 13 amino acids. Germline V gives CDR1 SNHLY, CDR2 FYNNEI. The DNA read from the CDR3 is TGTGCCAGTTGCCGGGACTTACAAGAGACC. This encodes CASCRDLQET. The entire CDR3 protein is CASCRDLQETQYF.

On this clone itself: The CDR3 is cut off 3 residues early in the read; its end comes from the germline J gene. The chain has TRBV20-1 and TRBJ1-2; D may be TRBD1 (5 bases). The CDR3 is 15 residues long. Between the trimmed V and J ends, which lost 3 bases and 7 bases, there was a span of 21 bases. Germline loops: CDR1 DFQATT, CDR2 SNEGSKA (reference sequence). This chain's CDR3 is CSASEPLDSSRGYTF. The CDR3 bases that were read are TGCAGTGCTAGTGAACCCCTTGACAGTAGTCGTGGC.

A note on this clone: The read ends 3 residues early relative to the CDR3; the germline J gene fills the gap. V gene TRBV29-1 combines with J gene TRBJ2-7; 9 bases match TRBD2. The germline CDR1 and CDR2 sequences are SQVTM and ANQGSEA. CDR3 length: 13 residues. The ends lost 4 bases at V and 3 bases at J; junction bases unmatched: 4. Incomplete CDR3 DNA: TGCAGCGTTGGTCTAGCGGGAATCTACGAG. Translating gives CSVGLAGIYE. The whole CDR3 is CSVGLAGIYEQYF.

CDR3 bases read: TGTGCCAGCAGTCGACAGGGTGGCAATCAGCCC. Residues: CASSRQGGNQP. The full CDR3 protein is CASSRQGGNQPQHF. The chain employs TRBV2 and TRBJ1-5, with TRBD1 matching 7 bases. Read coverage stops 3 residues before the CDR3 terminus; the germline J gene supplies the remainder. The V gene end was trimmed by 5 bases and the J gene end by 2 bases; junction bases not matched to a gene: 3. CDR3 length equals 14 residues. Germline CDR1 is SNHLY and CDR2 is FYNNEI.

Worth noting for this clone: The CDR3 extends 3 residues past the end of the read, so its final part is completed from the germline J gene. J is TRBJ2-2 and V is TRBV19; maybe TRBD1 (6 bases). CDR1 is LNHDA, CDR2 SQIVND, per germline (reference sequence). The CDR3 consists of 15 residues. Trimming removed 6 bases at V and 2 bases at J, with 13 bases between. Partial CDR3 DNA: TGTGCCAGTAGAGGACAGAATTTAAACACCGGGGAG. Translated, it gives CASRGQNLNTGE. The whole CDR3 protein is CASRGQNLNTGELFF.

Worth noting for this clone: The CDR3 is cut off 3 residues early in the read; its end comes from the germline J gene. The chain employs TRBV30 and TRBJ2-7; 9 bases agree with TRBD1. The V gene's germline CDR1 is GTSNPN and CDR2 SVGIG (reference sequence). The CDR3 length is 14 residues. V trimming: 0 bases; J trimming: 2 bases; junction bases outside the gene matches: 2. CDR3 protein: CAWSVGTGTYEQYF. CDR3 bases read: TGTGCCTGGAGTGTAGGGACAGGGACCTACGAG.

As concerns this clone: The CDR3 end falls 3 residues outside the read, so it is completed with the germline J gene. The rearrangement uses TRBV12-5 and TRBJ2-5, with 7 positions matching TRBD2. The V and J ends lost 6 bases and 4 bases, in that order; junction bases with no gene match: 2. The V gene's germline CDR1 is LGHNT and CDR2 FRNRAP. The CDR3 sequence is 12 residues long. The CDR3 sequence is CASGSGGETQYF. The DNA read from the CDR3 is TGTGCTAGTGGCTCGGGGGGAGAGACC.

Concerning this clone itself: The read halts 3 residues ahead of the CDR3 end, with the missing end drawn from the germline J gene. The chain carries TRBV18 and TRBJ2-3; 13 bases align to TRBD2. V dropped 3 bases and J dropped 2; count of bases not matched to a gene: 11. There are 19 residues in the CDR3. Germline CDR1 is KGHSH and CDR2 is LQKENI. The CDR3 bases that were read are TGTGCCAGCTCACCGGTGACTAGCGGGGGGTTGACGAACACAGATACG. Protein: CASSPVTSGGLTNTDT. In full, the CDR3 reads CASSPVTSGGLTNTDTQYF.

Worth noting for this clone: Sequencing ends 3 residues short of the CDR3 end; the germline J gene provides the rest. The chain has TRBV5-5 and TRBJ2-1; D possibly corresponds to TRBD2 (5 bases). V shed 2 bases and J shed 5 bases, with 14 bases lying between them. The length of the CDR3 is 15 residues. Germline V gene data show CDR1 as SGHKS and CDR2 as YYEKEE (reference sequence). CDR3 bases read: TGTGCCAGCAGCTTAGAGGGCCGGGGAGACAATGAG. It codes for CASSLEGRGDNE. The CDR3 in full is CASSLEGRGDNEQFF. Full variable domain (outside the CDR3, taken from reference TRBV5-5 and TRBJ2-1): DAGVTQSPTHLIKTRGQQVTLRCSPISGHKSVSWYQQVLGQGPQFIFQYYEKEERGRGNFPDRFSARQFPNYSSELNVNALLLGDSALYLCASSLEGRGDNEQFFGPGTRLTVL.